This T cell receptor beta chain was recorded in a study of blood T cells in healthy people across ages. The second PCR ran 7 to 11 cycles with a sample-barcoded 5' primer and J-beta primers. TCRdb reanalysed the 5' RACE reads using MiXCR and keeps one entry per CDR3 protein. The table includes 1,500,000 or so distinct CDR3 sequences, approximately 43% detected once. Sample donors were healthy Caucasian individuals that came from Russia, aged roughly 6 to 95. Isolated PBMCs totaled at least 7 million in each sample. Extraction of total RNA produced a minimum of 6 micrograms from each sample. Sequencing was done on a sample of blood. The sequence was collected from a woman between 18 and 30 years old in good health.

CDR3 region: CASNRGAGELFF. CDR3 in DNA: TGCGCCAGCAACAGGGGGGCCGGGGAGCTGTTTTTT. The genes are TRBV4-1 and TRBJ2-2; 8 nucleotides align to TRBD1. The CDR3 has 12 residues. Germline CDR1 is MGHRA and CDR2 is YSYEKL. Unmatched junction bases numbered 1, after V lost 7 bases and J lost 6 bases.